Sequencing of this T cell receptor beta chain was carried out in a study of glioma-infiltrating T cells. TCR alpha and beta CDR3 regions were amplified from RNA using iRepertoire nested multiplex PCR. One-step reverse transcription and amplification started from approximately 100-400 ng of tissue mRNA or PBMC total RNA. TCRdb reprocessed the multiplex PCR reads via MiXCR and lists one record per CDR3 protein. The sample consists of under 200,000 distinct CDR3 sequences, roughly 45% of them appearing once. Turning to this clonotype: Its cognate antigen is unknown.

Study results and limitations: Tissue-blood divergence was below expectation in non-neoplastic patients, above in gliomas. Tissue and blood shared very few CDR3 sequences.

Germline V lookup: CDR1 SQVTM, CDR2 ANQGSEA. The CDR3 is 14 residues long. V shed 6 bases and J shed 8 bases, with 19 bases lying between them. The chain is built from TRBV29-1 and TRBJ1-4; D gene ambiguous. The TCR originated in a human donor with low-grade glioma or glioblastoma, undergoing nonglioma brain surgery, or in good health (not recorded which). Sequencing used glioma tissue, nonneoplastic brain tissue, or PBMCs (not recorded which). In DNA, the CDR3 is TGCAGCGTCCGGTCGGGAGGTGGGAACGAAAAACTGTTTTTT. This sequence encodes CSVRSGGGNEKLFF.